The following is a TCR beta chain sequence with its context. Its specific antigen is unknown. There are no base qualities to consult, and no much larger clone falls within one base. These data are taken from a study of cytomegalovirus exposure and HLA in healthy donors (dated 2017 in TCRdb). In terms of the full investigation: According to an earlier analysis of a few hundred of the donors, about 179 million T cells yielded 90 million to 130 million unique TCR beta sequences and approximately 300 Gb of sequence data. The aim of the study was to test whether cataloging public T cell receptors could identify signatures of past pathogen exposure. Genome-wide SNP genotypes for about three fifths of the roughly 670 donors were used in a later genetic analysis, which treated that subset as a discovery cohort. Rather than using new phenotypic data, the later analysis identified candidate immune exposures from TCR beta sequences and from how often those sequences occurred across donors. The number of donors typed differed by locus, with about 629-640 for A, B, C, DRB1 and DQB1, roughly 520 for DQA1, 600 to 610 for DPA1, and over 400 for DPB1. Donor age, sex, ethnicity and CMV serostatus were collected together with the repertoire data. To study patterns of TCR occurrence, a later analysis re-analyzed previously published TCR beta repertoires from around 660 donors and added high-resolution HLA genotyping. HLA typing included class I and class II loci at four-digit resolution. Across approximately 420 genotyped donors of the cohort, an average of about 250,000 unique TCR beta nucleotide sequences per donor were sequenced, and roughly 20% of those sequences were non-productive. An earlier analysis of 587 of the donors used high-throughput TCR beta sequencing to judge whether each TCR beta V gene segment behaved as functional or pseudogenic. All discovery cohort repertoires had been generated on a single sequencing platform. High-throughput TCR immunosequencing, statistical association of individual TCRs with disease status, and machine learning were combined to predict cytomegalovirus infection status. Along with the 666-subject first cohort, a separate validation cohort of over a hundred different subjects was used. An early release that covered about 640 HLA-typed donors contained approximately 290 gigabases of sequencing data and about 84 million unique TCR sequences. Four or five DR-DQ haplotypes were handled as single units for association and clustering because linkage in the cohort was strong. Of the 398 genotyped donors, roughly 85% fell in the genetic ancestry cluster associated with self-reported Caucasian donors. Using immunosequencing, the study profiled T cell repertoires from 550 to 750 subjects and related those repertoires to cytomegalovirus serostatus. Here is what the overall study found, with its caveats: A later analysis found that most CMV-associated TCR beta chains appeared HLA-restricted, with HLA associations seemingly driven largely by CMV exposure. The presence/absence analyses assumed that sequencing depth was roughly uniform across donors, and that assumption may not be true. Linkage disequilibrium might explain the correlated functional status among segregating V segments, but an unknown experimental factor could not be ruled out. Strong co-occurrence of HLA alleles, especially DR and DQ, made assigning TCR associations to individual alleles difficult. Compared with equally common non-associated chains, HLA-associated TCR beta chains in a later analysis were more clonally expanded and had lower generation probabilities. The classifier was reported to diagnose cytomegalovirus status with high specificity and sensitivity in both the original cohort and the validation cohort. Because HLA typing was unavailable for some donors at each locus, only the typed subset was used in association tests. According to a later genetic analysis, donors in an Asian-associated ancestry cluster had fewer N-insertions in productive TCRs than the roughly 670-donor mean. Immune exposure information for the cohort was limited to CMV serostatus. In vitro tests confirmed that three of the cytomegalovirus-associated TCR beta chains recognize cytomegalovirus antigens. A further reported finding was that TCR beta sequences accurately predicted the HLA-A and HLA-B alleles for most subjects in the first cohort. According to a later analysis, TCR association rates differed among HLA loci, with DRB1 alleles showing the most associated TCRs and HLA-C alleles showing the fewest. Several of the top co-occurrence clusters appeared to be linked to parvovirus B19, influenza, CMV and Epstein-Barr virus, according to a later analysis. In the study, 150 to 200 TCR beta chains were listed as associated with cytomegalovirus. At a false discovery rate of 0.05, a later analysis linked about 16,000 TCR beta sequences to specific HLA alleles. Most TCR sequences were seen in very few donors, while some public TCRs were found in many individuals. Because the 87-base-pair reads could not distinguish some IMGT-functional V segments, including TRBV6-2 and TRBV6-3, those segments were excluded. The cohort was sequenced for TCR beta chains only, and without alpha or paired-chain data the features that could be detected were limited. A later genetic analysis associated a missense DCLRE1C variant with V-gene and J-gene trimming of TCR beta chains, and an independent cohort replicated the association. In an earlier analysis of approximately 590 of the donors, most TCR beta V segments appeared in productive rearrangements about 87% or about 30% of the time, broadly matching IMGT annotations. A cluster of highly shared sequence variants was judged likely to be a technical artifact of the sequencing pipeline. According to the authors, the approach could potentially be generalized to other disease states and immunological phenotypes. About 17 rarely observed V segments, including chromosome 9 orphons, were excluded from the earlier analysis of several hundred of the donors because counts were too low.

As encoded in the germline V gene (reference sequence), CDR1 is GTSNPN while CDR2 is SVGIG. V and J are trimmed by 2 bases and 2 bases, and the gene matches miss 6 bases of the junction. Counted from cysteine to phenylalanine, this CDR3 has 15 amino acids. The sequence is cut down to CDR3 DNA, 45 bases in frame from base 1. In total, approximately 690 healthy bone marrow donors made up the cohort. Cohort members were all nominally healthy when sampled, although unrecorded immune exposures were likely present. The donor tested CMV seropositive and was one of the 289 seropositive cohort members. Each donor provided a peripheral blood sample, and peripheral blood mononuclear cells were used for TCR beta sequencing. Genomic DNA was extracted from the blood cell samples with the Qiagen DNeasy Blood Extraction Kit. Receptor amplification or capture employed the immunoSEQ multiplex PCR assay. For the multiplex PCR, a mixture combining 60 forward primers for TCR Vbeta segments and 13 reverse primers for TCR Jbeta segments was used. Amplification of the CDR3 region of rearranged TCR beta genes was performed with a multiplex PCR assay on genomic DNA. Amplified TCR beta libraries were sequenced as 87-base-pair reads on the Illumina HiSeq System. Regarding the original processing steps: Across the 670 or so repertoires, a later analysis counted 78 million or so unique TCR beta chains, 8.5 million to 12 million of which were shared by at least two donors. To remove PCR and sequencing errors, raw reads were error-corrected and collapsed into unique sequences using a nearest-neighbor algorithm that merged closely related sequences. CDR3 sequences were aligned to IMGT reference sequences to assign V, D and J gene segments. Each retained sequence needed at least a six-nucleotide match to both a V gene segment and a J gene segment. A rearrangement counted as productive if the CDR3 had no stop codons and remained in frame with V and J, and every other rearrangement counted as non-productive. CDR3 was defined by IMGT convention, running from the second conserved V-encoded cysteine to the conserved J-encoded phenylalanine. Sequences without an unambiguous match to a single V gene segment were excluded from the earlier analysis of about 630 of the donors. An earlier analysis of a few hundred of the donors called V segments functional above 56.7% productive rearrangements and segregating when the between-donor standard deviation exceeded 5%. A statistical classification framework was built for diagnosing cytomegalovirus status from the catalog of TCR beta chain sequences. A later analysis assigned V and J genes by comparing TCR nucleotide sequences with IMGT/GENE-DB human TR gene sequences. In a later analysis, CDR3 sequences and most-parsimonious VDJ recombination scenarios were assigned using the TCRdist pipeline. In a later analysis, each TCR beta chain was defined by its CDR3 amino acid sequence together with its V-gene family, and reads lacking a unique V-gene family were excluded. In a later analysis, 500 to 700 highly shared, low-generation-probability nucleotide sequences were removed to address suspected cross-contamination and a sequencing artifact. A later analysis calculated a clonal expansion index for each public chain from normalized within-repertoire ranks of inferred template counts. In a later analysis, generation probabilities were computed with a VDJ recombination model fitted to out-of-frame rearrangements, and the resulting probabilities were checked against IGoR. Hypergeometric tests were used in a later analysis to score TCR-TCR, TCR-HLA and TCR-CMV co-occurrence, with a repertoire-size bias correction applied to the TCR pairs. To estimate false discovery rates, a later analysis permuted the HLA or CMV assignments 20 times. A later analysis grouped co-occurring TCRs with DBSCAN, adding TCRdist sequence similarity when clustering within HLA-allele-positive subsets. Repertoires with fewer than 30,000 or more than 120,000 public chains, plus five repertoires with anomalous nucleotide sharing, were excluded from co-occurrence clustering. Held by TCRdb, this immuneACCESS table contains in-frame sequences only and omits some clones. Under half of the omission traces to an unresolved V gene where checked; the cause of the rest is unknown. V and J calls and clone size are copied from that table; D and trimming were computed from the DNA. This sample gives 30,000 to 40,000 clones in total; roughly 60% of them show up just once. Together, the top ten hold about a fifth of the sample.

The clonotype was recovered from a man aged 50 or older in good health and CMV-seropositive. Recombination joined TRBV30 with TRBJ2-4, and TRBD2 matches 7 of the central bases. The sequencing input was PBMCs. The CDR3 region reads CAWSSGGLTKNIQYF. The nucleotide sequence is TGTGCCTGGAGTTCGGGGGGTCTAACCAAAAACATTCAGTACTTC.